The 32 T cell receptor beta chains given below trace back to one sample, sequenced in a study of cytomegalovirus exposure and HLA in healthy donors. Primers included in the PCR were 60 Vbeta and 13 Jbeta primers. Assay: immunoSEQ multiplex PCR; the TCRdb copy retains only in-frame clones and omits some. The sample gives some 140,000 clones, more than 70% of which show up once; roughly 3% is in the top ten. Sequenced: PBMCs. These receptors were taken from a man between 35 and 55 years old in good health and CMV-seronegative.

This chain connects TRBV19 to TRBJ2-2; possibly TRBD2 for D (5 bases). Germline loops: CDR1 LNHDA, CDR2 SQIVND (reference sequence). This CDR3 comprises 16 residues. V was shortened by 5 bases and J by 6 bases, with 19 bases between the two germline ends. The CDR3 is CASSRGSGFTAGELFF. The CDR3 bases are TGTGCCAGTAGTCGAGGGTCAGGATTTACCGCCGGGGAGCTGTTTTTT.

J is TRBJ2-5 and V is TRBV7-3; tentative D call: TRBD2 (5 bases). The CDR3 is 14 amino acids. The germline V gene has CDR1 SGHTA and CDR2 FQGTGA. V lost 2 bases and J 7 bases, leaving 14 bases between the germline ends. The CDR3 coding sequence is TGTGCCAGCAGCTTATCTGAGGGCGCGGGGACCCAGTACTTC. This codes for CASSLSEGAGTQYF. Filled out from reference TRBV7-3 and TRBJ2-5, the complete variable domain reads GAGVSQTPSNKVTEKGKYVELRCDPISGHTALYWYRQSLGQGPEFLIYFQGTGAADDSGLPNDRFFAVRPEGSVSTLKIQRTERGDSAVYLCASSLSEGAGTQYFGPGTRLLVL.

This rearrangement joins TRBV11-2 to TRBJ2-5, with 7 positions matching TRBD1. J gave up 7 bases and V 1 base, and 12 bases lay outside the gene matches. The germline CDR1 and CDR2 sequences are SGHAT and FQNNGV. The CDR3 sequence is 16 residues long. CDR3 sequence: CASSLGDRVGLGTQYF. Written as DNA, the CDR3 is TGTGCCAGCAGCTTAGGAGACAGGGTAGGATTGGGGACCCAGTACTTC.

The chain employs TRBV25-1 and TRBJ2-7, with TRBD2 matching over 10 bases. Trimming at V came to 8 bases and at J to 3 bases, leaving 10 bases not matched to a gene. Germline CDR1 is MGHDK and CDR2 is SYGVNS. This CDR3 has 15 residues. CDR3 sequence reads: CASEKAGGPNYEQYF. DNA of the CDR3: TGTGCCAGCGAAAAAGCGGGAGGGCCGAACTACGAGCAGTACTTC.

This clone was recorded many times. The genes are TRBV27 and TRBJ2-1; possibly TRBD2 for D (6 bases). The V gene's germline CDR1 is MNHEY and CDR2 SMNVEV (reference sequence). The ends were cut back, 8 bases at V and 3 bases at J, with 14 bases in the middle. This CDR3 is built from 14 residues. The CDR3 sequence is CASGAGLRYNEQFF. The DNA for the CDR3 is TGTGCCAGCGGTGCGGGACTCCGCTACAATGAGCAGTTCTTC.

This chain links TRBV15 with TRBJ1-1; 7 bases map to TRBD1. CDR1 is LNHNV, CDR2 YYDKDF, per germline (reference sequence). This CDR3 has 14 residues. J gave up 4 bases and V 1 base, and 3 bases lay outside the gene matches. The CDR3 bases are TGTGCCACCAGCAGAGGACAGGGCCCCACTGAAGCTTTCTTT. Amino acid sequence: CATSRGQGPTEAFF.

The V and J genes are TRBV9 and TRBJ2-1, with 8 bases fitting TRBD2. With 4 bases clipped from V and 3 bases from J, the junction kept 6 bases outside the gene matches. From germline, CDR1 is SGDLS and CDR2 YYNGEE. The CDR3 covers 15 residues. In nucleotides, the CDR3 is TGTGCCAGCAGCTTGAGCGGGGGCGTCTACAATGAGCAGTTCTTC. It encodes CASSLSGGVYNEQFF.

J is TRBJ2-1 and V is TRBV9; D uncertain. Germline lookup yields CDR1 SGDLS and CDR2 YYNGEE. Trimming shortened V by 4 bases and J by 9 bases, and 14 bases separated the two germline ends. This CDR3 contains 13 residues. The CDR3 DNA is TGTGCCAGCAGCCTCACCCGGGTGGGTGAGCAGTTCTTC. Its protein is CASSLTRVGEQFF.

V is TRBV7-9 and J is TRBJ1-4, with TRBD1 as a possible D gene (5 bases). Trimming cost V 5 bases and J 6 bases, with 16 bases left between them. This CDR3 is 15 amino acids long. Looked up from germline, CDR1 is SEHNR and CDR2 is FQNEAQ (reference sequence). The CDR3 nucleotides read TGTGCCAGCAGCCCTTGGGGGGTCGGGGATGAAAAACTGTTTTTT. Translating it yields CASSPWGVGDEKLFF.

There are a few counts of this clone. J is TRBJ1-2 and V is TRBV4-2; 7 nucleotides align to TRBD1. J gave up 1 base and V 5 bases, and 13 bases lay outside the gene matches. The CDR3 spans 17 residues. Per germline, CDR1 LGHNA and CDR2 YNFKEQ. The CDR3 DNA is TGTGCCAGCAGCACAAGGACGGGACAGAGCATTAACTATGGCTACACCTTC. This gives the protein CASSTRTGQSINYGYTF.

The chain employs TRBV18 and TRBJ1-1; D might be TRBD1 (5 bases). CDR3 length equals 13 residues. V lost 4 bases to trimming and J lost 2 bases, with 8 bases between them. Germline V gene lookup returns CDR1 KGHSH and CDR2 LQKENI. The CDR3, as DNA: TGTGCCAGCTCACAAGGGGTAAACACTGAAGCTTTCTTT. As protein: CASSQGVNTEAFF.

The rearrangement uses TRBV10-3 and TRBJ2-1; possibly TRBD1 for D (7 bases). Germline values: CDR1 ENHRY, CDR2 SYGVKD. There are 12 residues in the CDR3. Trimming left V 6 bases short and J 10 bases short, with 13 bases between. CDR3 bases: TGTGCCATCAGAAATCAGGGGGGCGAGCAGTTCTTC. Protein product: CAIRNQGGEQFF.

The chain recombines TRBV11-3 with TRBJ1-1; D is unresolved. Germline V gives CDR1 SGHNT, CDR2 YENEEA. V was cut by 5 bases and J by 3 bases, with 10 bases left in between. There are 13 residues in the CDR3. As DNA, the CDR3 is TGTGCCAGCAGCCCCCGGTTGGACACTGAAGCTTTCTTT. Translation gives CASSPRLDTEAFF.

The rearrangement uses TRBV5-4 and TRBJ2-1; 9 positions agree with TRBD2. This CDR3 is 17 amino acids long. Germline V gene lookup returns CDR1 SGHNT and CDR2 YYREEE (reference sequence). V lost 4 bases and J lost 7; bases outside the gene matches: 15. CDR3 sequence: CASSPWLAGVTSNEQFF. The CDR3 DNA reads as TGTGCCAGCAGCCCGTGGTTAGCGGGAGTAACGTCGAATGAGCAGTTCTTC. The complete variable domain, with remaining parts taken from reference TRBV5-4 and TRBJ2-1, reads ETGVTQSPTHLIKTRGQQVTLRCSSQSGHNTVSWYQQALGQGPQFIFQYYREEENGRGNFPPRFSGLQFPNYSSELNVNALELDDSALYLCASSPWLAGVTSNEQFFGPGTRLTVL.

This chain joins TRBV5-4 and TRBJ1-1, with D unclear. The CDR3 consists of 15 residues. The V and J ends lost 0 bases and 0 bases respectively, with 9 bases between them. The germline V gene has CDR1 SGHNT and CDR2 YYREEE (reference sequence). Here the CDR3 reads CASSLAGDLNTEAFF. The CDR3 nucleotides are TGTGCCAGCAGCTTGGCCGGGGATTTGAACACTGAAGCTTTCTTT.

This chain's CDR3 is CAISGTSGGTQYF. The CDR3 DNA is TGTGCCATCAGTGGGACTAGCGGGGGGACCCAGTACTTC. The chain carries TRBV10-3 and TRBJ2-5; 13 bases map to TRBD2. Trimming cost V 4 bases and J 7 bases; bases outside gene matches: 0. Germline CDR1 is ENHRY and CDR2 is SYGVKD. The CDR3 covers 13 residues.

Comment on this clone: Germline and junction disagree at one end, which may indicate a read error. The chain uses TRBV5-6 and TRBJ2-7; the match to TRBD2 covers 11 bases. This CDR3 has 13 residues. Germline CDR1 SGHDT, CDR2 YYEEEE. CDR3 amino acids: CASSLGLAGGSIF. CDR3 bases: TGTGCCAGCAGCTTGGGGCTAGCGGGGGGCTCAATCTTC.

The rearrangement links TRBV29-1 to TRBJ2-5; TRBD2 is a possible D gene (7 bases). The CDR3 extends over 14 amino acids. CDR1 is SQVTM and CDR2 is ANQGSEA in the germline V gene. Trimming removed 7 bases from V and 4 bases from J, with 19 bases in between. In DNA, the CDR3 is TGCAGCGGGGGGGGCGGGAGAGGTTCAGAGACCCAGTACTTC. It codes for CSGGGGRGSETQYF.

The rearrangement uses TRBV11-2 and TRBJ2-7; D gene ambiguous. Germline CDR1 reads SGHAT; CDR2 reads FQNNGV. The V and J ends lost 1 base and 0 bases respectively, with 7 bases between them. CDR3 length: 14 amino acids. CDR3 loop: CASSLGYSSYEQYF. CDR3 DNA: TGTGCCAGCAGCTTAGGATACTCCTCCTACGAGCAGTACTTC.

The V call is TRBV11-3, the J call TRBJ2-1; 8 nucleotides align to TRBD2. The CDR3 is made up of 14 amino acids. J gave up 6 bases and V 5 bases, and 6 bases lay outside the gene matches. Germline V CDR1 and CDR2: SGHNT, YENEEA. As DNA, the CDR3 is TGTGCCAGCAGCCCACTAGCGGACTTCAATGAGCAGTTCTTC. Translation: CASSPLADFNEQFF.

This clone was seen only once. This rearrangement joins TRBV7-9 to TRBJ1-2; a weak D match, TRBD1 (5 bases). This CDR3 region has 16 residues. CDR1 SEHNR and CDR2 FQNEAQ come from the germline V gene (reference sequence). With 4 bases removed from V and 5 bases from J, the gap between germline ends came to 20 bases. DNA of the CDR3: TGTGCCAGCAGCTCGTCCAGGGAGGGGCGCGGTTATGGCTACACCTTC. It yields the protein CASSSSREGRGYGYTF.

The CDR3 nucleotides are TGCAGCGTTCGGACAGGGGGCGCTTTTGAAGCTTTCTTT. Protein product: CSVRTGGAFEAFF. The gene calls are TRBV29-1 and TRBJ1-1; 11 bases are a match to TRBD1. The V gene end was trimmed by 5 bases and the J gene end by 7 bases; junction bases not matched to a gene: 6. This CDR3 has 13 amino acids. CDR1 SQVTM and CDR2 ANQGSEA come from the germline V gene.

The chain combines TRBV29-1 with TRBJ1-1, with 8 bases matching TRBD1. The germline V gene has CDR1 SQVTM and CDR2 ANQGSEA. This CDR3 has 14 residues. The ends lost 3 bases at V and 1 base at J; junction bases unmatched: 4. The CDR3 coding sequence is TGCAGCGTTGAGCTGGACAGGGCGAACACTGAAGCTTTCTTT. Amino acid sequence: CSVELDRANTEAFF.

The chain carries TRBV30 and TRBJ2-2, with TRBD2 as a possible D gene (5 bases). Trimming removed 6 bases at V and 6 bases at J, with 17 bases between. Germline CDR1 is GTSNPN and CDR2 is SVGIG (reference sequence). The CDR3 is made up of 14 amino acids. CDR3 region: CACRTDWTPGELFF. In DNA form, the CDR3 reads TGTGCCTGCCGGACGGACTGGACCCCCGGGGAGCTGTTTTTT.

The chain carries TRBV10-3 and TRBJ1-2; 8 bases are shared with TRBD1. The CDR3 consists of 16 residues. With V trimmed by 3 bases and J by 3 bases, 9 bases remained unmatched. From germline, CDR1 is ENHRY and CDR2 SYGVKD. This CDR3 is CAISDSPGQGYYGYTF. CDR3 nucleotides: TGTGCCATCAGTGACTCCCCTGGACAGGGCTACTATGGCTACACCTTC.

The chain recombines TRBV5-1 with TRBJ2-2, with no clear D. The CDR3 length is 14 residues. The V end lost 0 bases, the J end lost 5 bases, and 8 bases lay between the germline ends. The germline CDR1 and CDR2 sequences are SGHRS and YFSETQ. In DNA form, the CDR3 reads TGCGCCAGCAGCTTGGGGCAAACGACCGGGGAGCTGTTTTTT. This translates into CASSLGQTTGELFF.

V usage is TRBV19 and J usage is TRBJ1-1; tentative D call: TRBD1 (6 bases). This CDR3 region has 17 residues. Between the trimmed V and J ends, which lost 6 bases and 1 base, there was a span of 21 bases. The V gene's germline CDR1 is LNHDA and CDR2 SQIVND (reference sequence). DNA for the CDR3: TGTGCCAGTAGACCGGGGAGGGGGAATGGGAGGAACACTGAAGCTTTCTTT. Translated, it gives CASRPGRGNGRNTEAFF.

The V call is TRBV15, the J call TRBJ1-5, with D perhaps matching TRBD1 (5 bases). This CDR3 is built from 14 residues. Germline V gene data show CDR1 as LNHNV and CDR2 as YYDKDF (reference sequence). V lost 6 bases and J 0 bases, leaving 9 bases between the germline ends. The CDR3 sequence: CATRGLFSNQPQHF. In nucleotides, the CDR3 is TGTGCCACCAGGGGGCTGTTTAGCAATCAGCCCCAGCATTTT.

The CDR3 DNA reads as TGCAGCGTTGAAGGGGGGACAGGGGAGACCACAGATACGCAGTATTTT. Its protein is CSVEGGTGETTDTQYF. This rearrangement joins TRBV29-1 to TRBJ2-3; 10 bases are shared with TRBD1. Germline values: CDR1 SQVTM, CDR2 ANQGSEA. J was trimmed by 2 bases and V by 1 base; bases with no gene match: 6. The CDR3 contains 16 residues.

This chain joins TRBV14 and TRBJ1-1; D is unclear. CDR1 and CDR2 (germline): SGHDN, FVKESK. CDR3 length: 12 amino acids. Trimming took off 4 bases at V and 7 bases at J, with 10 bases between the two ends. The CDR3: CASSPFPGEAFF. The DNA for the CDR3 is TGTGCCAGCAGCCCTTTCCCCGGTGAAGCTTTCTTT.

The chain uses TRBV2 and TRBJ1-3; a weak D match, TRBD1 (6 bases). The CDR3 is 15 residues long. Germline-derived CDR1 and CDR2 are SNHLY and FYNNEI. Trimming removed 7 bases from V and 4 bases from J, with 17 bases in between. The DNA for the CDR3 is TGTGCCAGCACAATTTCCGCGACAGGCGGAAACACCATATATTTT. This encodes CASTISATGGNTIYF.

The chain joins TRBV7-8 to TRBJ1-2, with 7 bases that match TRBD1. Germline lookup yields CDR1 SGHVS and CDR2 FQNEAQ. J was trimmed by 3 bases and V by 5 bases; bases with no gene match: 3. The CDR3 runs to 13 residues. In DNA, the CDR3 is TGTGCCAGCAGCCGAGACAGGGACTATGGCTACACCTTC. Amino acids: CASSRDRDYGYTF. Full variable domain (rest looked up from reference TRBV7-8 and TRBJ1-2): GAGVSQSPRYKVAKRGQDVALRCDPISGHVSLFWYQQALGQGPEFLTYFQNEAQLDKSGLPSDRFFAERPEGSVSTLKIQRTQQEDSAVYLCASSRDRDYGYTFGSGTRLTVV.